What follows are 14 T cell receptor beta chains derived from one specimen sequenced in a study of blood T cell repertoires in COVID-19. The repertoire was sequenced with immunoSEQ multiplex PCR; TCRdb's copy has only in-frame clones and lacks some. This table holds roughly 140,000 clones, 85% found once. Sequenced: peripheral blood. The origin of the receptors is a middle-aged woman with active or convalescent COVID-19.

The genes are TRBV10-3 and TRBJ1-4; 7 nucleotides agree with TRBD1. The CDR3 extends over 15 amino acids. Germline trimming cut 2 bases from V and 2 bases from J; bases unmatched to any gene: 2. Germline lookup yields CDR1 ENHRY and CDR2 SYGVKD. The chain's CDR3 is CAISENRGTNEKLFF. The CDR3 region has the DNA TGTGCCATCAGTGAGAACAGGGGCACTAATGAAAAACTGTTTTTT.

The chain links TRBV6-6 to TRBJ1-4; D possibly corresponds to TRBD1 (6 bases). The V and J ends lost 5 bases and 5 bases respectively, with 12 bases between them. Germline V lookup: CDR1 MNHNY, CDR2 SVGAGI (reference sequence). This CDR3 comprises 14 residues. The CDR3 region has the DNA TGTGCCAGCAGTGTCCGGGACACAAATGAAAAACTGTTTTTT. Translation: CASSVRDTNEKLFF.

This chain links TRBV10-2 with TRBJ2-7, with TRBD2 matching 8 bases. This CDR3 is built from 16 residues. Germline lookup yields CDR1 WSHSY and CDR2 SAAADI. V lost 4 bases and J lost 5; bases outside the gene matches: 13. The CDR3 protein is CASSGGGSGSGHEQYF. In DNA, the CDR3 is TGCGCCAGCAGTGGGGGAGGGAGCGGGAGTGGGCACGAGCAGTACTTC.

This clone was observed once. V usage is TRBV7-2 and J usage is TRBJ2-1; 7 bases line up with TRBD1. Germline CDR1 and CDR2: SGHTA and FQGNSA. The CDR3 is made up of 16 amino acids. V gave up 0 bases and J gave up 6 bases; unmatched junction bases: 8. The CDR3 DNA reads TGTGCCAGCAGCTTAGCGGGGGCCGGGACAGCCAATGAGCAGTTCTTC. This gives the protein CASSLAGAGTANEQFF. Full variable domain (missing parts from reference TRBV7-2 and TRBJ2-1): GAGVSQSPSNKVTEKGKDVELRCDPISGHTALYWYRQSLGQGLEFLIYFQGNSAPDKSGLPSDRFSAERTGGSVSTLTIQRTQQEDSAVYLCASSLAGAGTANEQFFGPGTRLTVL.

This clone was observed once. The chain is built from TRBV10-2 and TRBJ2-2; a possible D gene is TRBD1 (6 bases). Germline V gives CDR1 WSHSY, CDR2 SAAADI. Trimming stripped 4 bases from V and 1 base from J, with 13 bases between. CDR3 length: 16 residues. The CDR3: CASSVVGQLNTGELFF. CDR3 bases: TGCGCCAGCAGTGTAGTTGGACAGCTGAACACCGGGGAGCTGTTTTTT.

This chain connects TRBV6-5 to TRBJ2-2, with a weak D call TRBD2 (6 bases). Trimming took 2 bases from V and 14 from J, leaving 15 bases between them. Looked up from germline, CDR1 is MNHEY and CDR2 is SVGAGI. The CDR3 consists of 13 residues. The DNA of the CDR3 is TGTGCCAGCAGTTACGCGGGGTCGGCTGGTCTGTTTTTT. Protein sequence: CASSYAGSAGLFF.

This clone was found once. This sequence joins TRBV3-1 (or the pseudogene TRBV3-2) and TRBJ2-3; 15 bases agree with TRBD2. The ends lost 0 bases at V and 6 bases at J; junction bases unmatched: 7. Germline lookup yields CDR1 LGHDT and CDR2 YNNKEL (reference sequence). The CDR3 is 18 amino acids. As DNA, the CDR3 is TGTGCCAGCAGCCAAGAGGGGGGACTAGCGGGAGGTTTGGATACGCAGTATTTT. Its protein is CASSQEGGLAGGLDTQYF.

The chain combines TRBV28 with TRBJ2-5; D perhaps matches TRBD1 (5 bases). The CDR3 contains 16 residues. The germline V gene encodes CDR1 MDHEN and CDR2 SYDVKM. Between the trimmed V and J ends, which lost 1 base and 2 bases, there was a span of 14 bases. The CDR3 is CASSLFRGLRQETQYF. The CDR3, as DNA: TGTGCCAGCAGTTTATTTAGGGGCCTGAGGCAAGAGACCCAGTACTTC.

V and J are TRBV5-4 and TRBJ2-5, with 10 bases that match TRBD1. V shed 4 bases and J 4 bases; nucleotides not matched to a gene: 10. There are 16 residues in the CDR3. Germline CDR1 is SGHNT and CDR2 is YYREEE (reference sequence). CDR3 DNA: TGTGCCAGCAGCGACATGACAGGGGGCGCGGCAGAGACCCAGTACTTC. Residues: CASSDMTGGAAETQYF.

This chain links TRBV9 with TRBJ2-3; 11 nucleotides line up with TRBD2. The CDR3 spans 17 residues. Germline V gene data show CDR1 as SGDLS and CDR2 as YYNGEE. V shed 0 bases and J 6 bases; nucleotides not matched to a gene: 9. The CDR3 DNA is TGTGCCAGCAGCGTAGCTCTTAGCGGGAGGGCCGAGGATACGCAGTATTTT. Encoded protein: CASSVALSGRAEDTQYF.

The J gene is TRBJ1-5, the V gene TRBV28, with a possible D match to TRBD1 (6 bases). Germline V gives CDR1 MDHEN, CDR2 SYDVKM. There are 14 residues in the CDR3. Trimming stripped 3 bases from V and 6 bases from J, with 12 bases between. The CDR3 spells CASSFTGRGQPQHF. The CDR3 bases are TGTGCCAGCAGTTTTACAGGGAGGGGTCAGCCCCAGCATTTT.

The chain links TRBV10-3 to TRBJ2-1; TRBD1 agrees at 8 bases. The germline V gene encodes CDR1 ENHRY and CDR2 SYGVKD. The CDR3 runs to 15 residues. V was pared by 4 bases and J by 0 bases, with 2 bases of the junction left unmatched. CDR3 loop: CAISADRGSYNEQFF. The DNA of the CDR3 is TGTGCCATCAGTGCCGACAGGGGCTCCTACAATGAGCAGTTCTTC.

The chain uses TRBV7-9 and TRBJ2-3, with 11 bases identical to TRBD2. CDR1 and CDR2 from the germline V gene are SEHNR and FQNEAQ (reference sequence). Trimming took 4 bases from V and 4 from J; bases not matched to a gene: 4. The CDR3 is 15 residues long. The CDR3 nucleotides are TGTGCCAGCAGCTACGTAGCGGGAGGGGCAGATACGCAGTATTTT. This encodes CASSYVAGGADTQYF. The full variable domain, rest sourced from reference TRBV7-9 and TRBJ2-3, is DTGVSQNPRHKITKRGQNVTFRCDPISEHNRLYWYRQTLGQGPEFLTYFQNEAQLEKSRLLSDRFSAERPKGSFSTLEIQRTEQGDSAMYLCASSYVAGGADTQYFGPGTRLTVL.

J is TRBJ1-2 and V is TRBV29-1; 7 bases are shared with TRBD1. The CDR3 has 12 amino acids. The germline gives CDR1 SQVTM, CDR2 ANQGSEA. Trimming at V came to 4 bases and at J to 4 bases, leaving 3 bases not matched to a gene. CDR3 coding DNA: TGCAGCGTTGCCAGGGGGAGCTATGGCTACACCTTC. It encodes CSVARGSYGYTF.